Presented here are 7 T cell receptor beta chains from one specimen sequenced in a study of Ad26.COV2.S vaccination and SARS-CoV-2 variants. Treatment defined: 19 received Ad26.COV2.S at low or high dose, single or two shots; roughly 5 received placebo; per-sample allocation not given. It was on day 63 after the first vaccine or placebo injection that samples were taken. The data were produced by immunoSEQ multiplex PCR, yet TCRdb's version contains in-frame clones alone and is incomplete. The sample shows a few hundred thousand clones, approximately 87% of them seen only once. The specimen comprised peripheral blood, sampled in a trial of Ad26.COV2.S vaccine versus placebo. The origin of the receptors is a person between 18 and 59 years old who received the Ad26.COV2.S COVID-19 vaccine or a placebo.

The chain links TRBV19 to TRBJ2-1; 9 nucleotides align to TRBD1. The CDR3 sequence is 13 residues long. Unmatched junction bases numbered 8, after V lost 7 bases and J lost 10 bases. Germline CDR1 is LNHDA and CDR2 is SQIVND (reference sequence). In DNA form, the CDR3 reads TGTGCCAGTATTGCACAGGGGGCAGGGGAGCAGTTCTTC. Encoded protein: CASIAQGAGEQFF.

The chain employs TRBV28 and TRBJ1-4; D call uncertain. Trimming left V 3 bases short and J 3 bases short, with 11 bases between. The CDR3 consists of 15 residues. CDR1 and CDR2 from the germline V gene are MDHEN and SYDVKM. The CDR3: CASSLAAASNEKLFF. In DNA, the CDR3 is TGTGCCAGCAGTTTGGCGGCGGCCTCTAATGAAAAACTGTTTTTT.

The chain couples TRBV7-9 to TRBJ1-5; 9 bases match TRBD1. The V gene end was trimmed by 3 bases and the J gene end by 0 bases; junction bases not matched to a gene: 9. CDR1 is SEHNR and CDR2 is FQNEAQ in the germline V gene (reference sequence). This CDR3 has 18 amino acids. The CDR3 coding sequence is TGTGCCAGCAGCTTCGGGACAGGGATGATGTATAGCAATCAGCCCCAGCATTTT. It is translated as CASSFGTGMMYSNQPQHF.

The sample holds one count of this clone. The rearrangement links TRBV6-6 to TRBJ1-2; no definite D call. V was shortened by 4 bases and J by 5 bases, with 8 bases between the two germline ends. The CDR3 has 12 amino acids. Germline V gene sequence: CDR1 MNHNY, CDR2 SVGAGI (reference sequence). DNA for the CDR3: TGTGCCAGCAGTTCCATGGTTTATGGCTACACCTTC. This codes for CASSSMVYGYTF.

The CDR3 loop is CASSPRDSSFGGETQYF. Here the CDR3 DNA reads TGCGCCAGCAGCCCCCGCGACTCTAGTTTCGGTGGGGAGACGCAGTATTTT. The rearrangement links TRBV4-1 to TRBJ2-3, with D maybe TRBD2 (5 bases). Trimming stripped 4 bases from V and 9 bases from J, with 26 bases between. The CDR3 covers 17 residues. CDR1 and CDR2 from the germline V gene are MGHRA and YSYEKL.

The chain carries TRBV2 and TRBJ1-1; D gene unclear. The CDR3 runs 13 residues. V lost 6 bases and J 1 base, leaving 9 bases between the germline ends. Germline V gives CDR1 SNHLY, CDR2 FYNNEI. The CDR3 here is CASSSVENTEAFF. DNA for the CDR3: TGTGCCAGCAGCTCAGTAGAGAACACTGAAGCTTTCTTT.

As DNA, the CDR3 is TGTGCCAGCAGTTGGGGGCCTAGTAGCACAGATACGCAGTATTTT. This translates into CASSWGPSSTDTQYF. This sequence joins TRBV6-2 or TRBV6-3 and TRBJ2-3; D possibly corresponds to TRBD1 (6 bases). Germline V lookup: CDR1 MNHEY, CDR2 SVGEGT. V was trimmed by 4 bases and J by 0 bases, leaving 11 bases between them. CDR3 size: 15 residues.